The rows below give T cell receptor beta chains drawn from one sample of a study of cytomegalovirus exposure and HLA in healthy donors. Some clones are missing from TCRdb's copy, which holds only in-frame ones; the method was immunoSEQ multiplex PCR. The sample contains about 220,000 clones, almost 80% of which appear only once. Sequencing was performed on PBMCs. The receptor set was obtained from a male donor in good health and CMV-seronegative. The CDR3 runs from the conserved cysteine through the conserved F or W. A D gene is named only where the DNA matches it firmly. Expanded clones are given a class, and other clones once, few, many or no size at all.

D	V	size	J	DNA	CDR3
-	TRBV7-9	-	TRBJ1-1	TGTGCCAGCAGCTTACGGGGGAGGGACACTGAAGCTTTCTTT	CASSLRGRDTEAFF
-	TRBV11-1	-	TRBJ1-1	TGTGCCAGCAGCCACCGGGACTCCTCAATGGCTTTCTTT	CASSHRDSSMAFF
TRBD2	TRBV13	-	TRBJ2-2	TGTGCCAGCAGCCCACTGGGACTAGCGGGGCACACCGGGGAGCTGTTTTTT	CASSPLGLAGHTGELFF
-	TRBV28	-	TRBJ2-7	TGTGCCAGCAGTTACTGGACAGTCCCCTACGAGCAGTACTTC	CASSYWTVPYEQYF
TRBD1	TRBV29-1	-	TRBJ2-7	TGCAGCGTGGATCCGGGACAGGGCTACGAGCAGTACTTC	CSVDPGQGYEQYF
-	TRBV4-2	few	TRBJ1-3	TGTGCCAGCAGCCTCAACAGGGAAATTACTGGAAACACCATATATTTT	CASSLNREITGNTIYF
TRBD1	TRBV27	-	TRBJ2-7	TGTGCCACCAAGAATCCAAACCGGGACAGGGGTTTTTACGAGCAGTACTTC	CATKNPNRDRGFYEQYF
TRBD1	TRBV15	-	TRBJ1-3	TGTGCCACCAGCAGAGAGACAGGGGGAAACACCATATATTTT	CATSRETGGNTIYF
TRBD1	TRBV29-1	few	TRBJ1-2	TGCAGCGTTGATCAAGGACAGGGCCCCAACTATGGCTACACCTTC	CSVDQGQGPNYGYTF
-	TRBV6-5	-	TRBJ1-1	TGTGCCAGCAGTTATATTGCAGGTTTGTCCACTGAAGCTTTCTTT	CASSYIAGLSTEAFF
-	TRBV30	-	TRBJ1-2	TGTGCCGCAGTACCGGGAGGAACAAACCCTAACTATGGCTACACCTTC	CAAVPGGTNPNYGYTF
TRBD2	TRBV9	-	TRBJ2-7	TGTGCCAGCAGCGCCCTAGCGGGAGCCTCCTACGAGCAGTACTTC	CASSALAGASYEQYF
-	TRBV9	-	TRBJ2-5	TGTGCCAGCAGCGTAGCTACCCAAGAGACCCAGTACTTC	CASSVATQETQYF
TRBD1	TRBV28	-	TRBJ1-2	TGTGCCAGCAGTCTCCGGACAGGGATAAACTATGGCTACACCTTC	CASSLRTGINYGYTF
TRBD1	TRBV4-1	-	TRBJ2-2	TGCGCCAGCAGCCAAAGACAGGGGGCTACCGGGGAGCTGTTTTTT	CASSQRQGATGELFF
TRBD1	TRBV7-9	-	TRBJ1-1	TGTGCCAGCAGCTCACAGGGGGCAAGTGAAGCTTTCTTT	CASSSQGASEAFF